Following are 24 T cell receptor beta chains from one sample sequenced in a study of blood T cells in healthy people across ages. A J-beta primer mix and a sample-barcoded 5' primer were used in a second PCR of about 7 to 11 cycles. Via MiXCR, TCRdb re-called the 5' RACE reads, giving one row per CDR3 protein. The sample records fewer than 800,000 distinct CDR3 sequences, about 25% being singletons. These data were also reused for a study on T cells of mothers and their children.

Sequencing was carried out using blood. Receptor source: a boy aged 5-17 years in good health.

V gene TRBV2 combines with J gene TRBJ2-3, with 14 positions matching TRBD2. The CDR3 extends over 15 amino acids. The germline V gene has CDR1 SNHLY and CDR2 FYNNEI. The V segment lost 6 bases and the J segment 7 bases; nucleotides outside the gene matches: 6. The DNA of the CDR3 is TGTGCCAGCAGGACTAGCGGGGGGGCCCGACATACGCAGTATTTT. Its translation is CASRTSGGARHTQYF. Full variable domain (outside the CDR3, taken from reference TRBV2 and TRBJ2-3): EPEVTQTPSHQVTQMGQEVILRCVPISNHLYFYWYRQILGQKVEFLVSFYNNEISEKSEIFDDQFSVERPDGSNFTLKIRSTKLEDSAMYFCASRTSGGARHTQYFGPGTRLTVL.

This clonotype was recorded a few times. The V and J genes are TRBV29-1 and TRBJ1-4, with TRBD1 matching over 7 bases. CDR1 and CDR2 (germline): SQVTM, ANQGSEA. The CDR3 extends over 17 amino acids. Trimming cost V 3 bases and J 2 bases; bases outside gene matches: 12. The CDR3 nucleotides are TGCAGCGTTGACACCCCGCAGGGGACAGACACTAATGAAAAACTGTTTTTT. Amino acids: CSVDTPQGTDTNEKLFF.

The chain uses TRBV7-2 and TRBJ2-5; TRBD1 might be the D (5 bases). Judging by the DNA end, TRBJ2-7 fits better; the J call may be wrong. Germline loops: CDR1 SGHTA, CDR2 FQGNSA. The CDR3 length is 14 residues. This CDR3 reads CASSLVAPGYEQYF. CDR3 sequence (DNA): TGTGCCAGCAGCTTAGTAGCCCCAGGGTACGAGCAGTACTTC.

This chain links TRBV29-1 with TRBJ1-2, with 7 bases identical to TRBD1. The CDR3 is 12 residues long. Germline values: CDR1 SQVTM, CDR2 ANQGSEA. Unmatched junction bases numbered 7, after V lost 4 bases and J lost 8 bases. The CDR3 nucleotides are TGCAGCGTTGTTAGGGGGCACGGAGGCTACACCTTC. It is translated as CSVVRGHGGYTF.

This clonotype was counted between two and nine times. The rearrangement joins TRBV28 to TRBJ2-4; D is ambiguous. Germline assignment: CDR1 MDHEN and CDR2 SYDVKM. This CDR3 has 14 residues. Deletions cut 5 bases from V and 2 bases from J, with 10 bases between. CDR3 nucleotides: TGTGCCAGCAGTCCGGGTGGTCCCAAAAACATTCAGTACTTC. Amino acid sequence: CASSPGGPKNIQYF.

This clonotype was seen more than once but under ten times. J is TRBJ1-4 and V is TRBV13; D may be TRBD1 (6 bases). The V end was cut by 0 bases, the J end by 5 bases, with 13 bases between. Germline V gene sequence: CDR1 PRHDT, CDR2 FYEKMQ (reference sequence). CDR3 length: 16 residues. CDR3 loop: CASSLGTTGYNEKLFF. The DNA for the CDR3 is TGTGCCAGCAGCTTAGGCACCACAGGGTACAATGAAAAACTGTTTTTT.

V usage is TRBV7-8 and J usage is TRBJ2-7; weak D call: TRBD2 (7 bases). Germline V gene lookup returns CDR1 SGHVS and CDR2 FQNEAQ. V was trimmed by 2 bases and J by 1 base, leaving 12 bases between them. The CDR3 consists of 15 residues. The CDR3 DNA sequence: TGTGCCAGCAGCTTACGGGGGGCAAGATCCTACGAGCAGTACTTC. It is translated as CASSLRGARSYEQYF.

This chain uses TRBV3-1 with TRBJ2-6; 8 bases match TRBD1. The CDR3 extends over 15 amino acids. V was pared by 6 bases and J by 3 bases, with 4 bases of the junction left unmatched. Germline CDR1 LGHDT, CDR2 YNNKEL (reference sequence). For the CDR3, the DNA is TGTGCCAGCAGACAGGACAGGGATGGGGCCAACGTCCTGACTTTC. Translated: CASRQDRDGANVLTF.

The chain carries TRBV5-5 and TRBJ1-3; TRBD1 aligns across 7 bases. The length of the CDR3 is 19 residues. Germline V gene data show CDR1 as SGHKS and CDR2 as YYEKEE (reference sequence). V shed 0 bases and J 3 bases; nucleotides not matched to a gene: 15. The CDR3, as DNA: TGTGCCAGCAGCTTGGGGACGGGTCGACAGGGTGGAATTGGAAACACCATATATTTT. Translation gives CASSLGTGRQGGIGNTIYF.

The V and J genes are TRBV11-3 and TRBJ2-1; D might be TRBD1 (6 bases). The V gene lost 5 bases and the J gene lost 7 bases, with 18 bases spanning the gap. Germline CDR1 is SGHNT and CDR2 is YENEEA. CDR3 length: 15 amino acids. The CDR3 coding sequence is TGTGCCAGCAGCCCCCCGCTGGACAGTGGGAATGAGCAGTTCTTC. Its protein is CASSPPLDSGNEQFF.

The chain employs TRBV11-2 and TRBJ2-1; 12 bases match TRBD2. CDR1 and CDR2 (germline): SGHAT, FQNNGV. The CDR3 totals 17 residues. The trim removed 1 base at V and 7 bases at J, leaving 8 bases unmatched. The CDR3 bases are TGTGCCAGCAGCTTAGGGCTAGCGGGAGGGCCACTTAATGAGCAGTTCTTC. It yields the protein CASSLGLAGGPLNEQFF.

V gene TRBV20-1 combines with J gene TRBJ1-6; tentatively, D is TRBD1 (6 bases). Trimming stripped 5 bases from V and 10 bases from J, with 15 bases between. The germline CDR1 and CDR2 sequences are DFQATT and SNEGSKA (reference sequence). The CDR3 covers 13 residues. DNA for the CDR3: TGCAGTGCTGCGAGAGGGGGTGAATCACCCCTCCACTTT. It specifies CSAARGGESPLHF.

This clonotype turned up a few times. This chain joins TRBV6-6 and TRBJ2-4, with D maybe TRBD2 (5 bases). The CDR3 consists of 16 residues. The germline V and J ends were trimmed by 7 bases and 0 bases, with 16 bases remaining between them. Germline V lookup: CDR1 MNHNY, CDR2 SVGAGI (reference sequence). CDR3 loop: CASIPSGILAKNIQYF. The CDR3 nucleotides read TGTGCCAGCATCCCCTCGGGGATTCTAGCCAAAAACATTCAGTACTTC.

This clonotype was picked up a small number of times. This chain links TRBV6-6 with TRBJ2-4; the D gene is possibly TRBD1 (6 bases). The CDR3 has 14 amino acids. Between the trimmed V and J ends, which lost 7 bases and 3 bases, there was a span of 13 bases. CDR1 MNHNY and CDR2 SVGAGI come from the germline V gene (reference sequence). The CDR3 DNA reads TGTGCCAGCAATACAGGGTTGAACAAAAACATTCAGTACTTC. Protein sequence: CASNTGLNKNIQYF.

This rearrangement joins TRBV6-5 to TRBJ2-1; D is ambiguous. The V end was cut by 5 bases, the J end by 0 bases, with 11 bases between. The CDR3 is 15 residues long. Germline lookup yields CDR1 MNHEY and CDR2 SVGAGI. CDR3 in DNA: TGTGCCAGCAGTACGACTGCGAGCTCCTACAATGAGCAGTTCTTC. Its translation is CASSTTASSYNEQFF.

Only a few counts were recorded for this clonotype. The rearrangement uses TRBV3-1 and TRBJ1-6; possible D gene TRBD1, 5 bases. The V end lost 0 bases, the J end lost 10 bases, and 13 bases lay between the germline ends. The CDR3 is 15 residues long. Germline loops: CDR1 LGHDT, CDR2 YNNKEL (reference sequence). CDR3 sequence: CASSQDDSGYSPLHF. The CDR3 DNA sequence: TGTGCCAGCAGCCAAGATGACAGCGGCTACTCACCCCTCCACTTT.

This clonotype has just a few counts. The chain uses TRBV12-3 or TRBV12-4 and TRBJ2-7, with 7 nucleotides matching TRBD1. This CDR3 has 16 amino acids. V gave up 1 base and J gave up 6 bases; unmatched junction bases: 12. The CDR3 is CASSLEIKRGRTEQYF. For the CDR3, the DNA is TGTGCCAGCAGTTTAGAAATCAAGAGGGGGCGCACCGAGCAGTACTTC.

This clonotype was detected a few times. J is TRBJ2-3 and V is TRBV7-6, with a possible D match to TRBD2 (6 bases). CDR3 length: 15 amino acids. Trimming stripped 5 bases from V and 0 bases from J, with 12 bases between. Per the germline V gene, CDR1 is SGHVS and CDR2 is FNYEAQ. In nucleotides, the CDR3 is TGTGCCAGCAGCCCCATGGGGAGGAGCACAGATACGCAGTATTTT. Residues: CASSPMGRSTDTQYF.

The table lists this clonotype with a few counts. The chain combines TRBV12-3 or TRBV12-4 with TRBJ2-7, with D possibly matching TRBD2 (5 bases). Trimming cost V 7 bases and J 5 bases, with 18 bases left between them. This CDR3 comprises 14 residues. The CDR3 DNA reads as TGTGCCAGCAACGGTGGACTGACTTGGGACGAGCAGTACTTC. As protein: CASNGGLTWDEQYF.

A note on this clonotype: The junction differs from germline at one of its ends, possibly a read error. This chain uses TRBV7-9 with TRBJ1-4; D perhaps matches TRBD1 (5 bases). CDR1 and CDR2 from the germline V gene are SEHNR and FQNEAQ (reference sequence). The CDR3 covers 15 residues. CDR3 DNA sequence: TGTGCCGGCAGCTCAATGACAGCAACTAATGAAAAACTGTTTTTT. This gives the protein CAGSSMTATNEKLFF.

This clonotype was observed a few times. In DNA form, the CDR3 reads TGCGCCAGCAGCGTAGACCGGGACCCGGCCTACAATGAGCAGTTCTTC. It specifies CASSVDRDPAYNEQFF. This chain joins TRBV5-1 and TRBJ2-1; D tentatively fits TRBD1 or TRBD2 (5 bases each). V lost 4 bases to trimming and J lost 2 bases, with 16 bases between them. CDR3 length equals 16 residues. CDR1 and CDR2 (germline): SGHRS, YFSETQ.

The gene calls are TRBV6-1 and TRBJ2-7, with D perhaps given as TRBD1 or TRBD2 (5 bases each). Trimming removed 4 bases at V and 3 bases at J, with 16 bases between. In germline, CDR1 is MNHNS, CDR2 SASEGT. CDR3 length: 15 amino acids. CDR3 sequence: CASSAEGTAHYEQYF. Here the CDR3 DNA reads TGTGCCAGCAGTGCAGAGGGGACCGCACACTACGAGCAGTACTTC.

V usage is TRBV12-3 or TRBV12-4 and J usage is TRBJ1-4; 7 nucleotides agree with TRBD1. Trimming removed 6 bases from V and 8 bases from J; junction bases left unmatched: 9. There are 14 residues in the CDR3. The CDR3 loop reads CASRKGAEREKLFF. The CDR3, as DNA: TGTGCCAGCAGGAAGGGGGCGGAGAGGGAAAAACTGTTTTTT.

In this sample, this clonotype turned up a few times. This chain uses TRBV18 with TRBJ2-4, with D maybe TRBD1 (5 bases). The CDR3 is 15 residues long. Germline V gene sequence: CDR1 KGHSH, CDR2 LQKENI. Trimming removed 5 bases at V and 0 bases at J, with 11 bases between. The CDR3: CASSMTAVAKNIQYF. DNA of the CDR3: TGTGCCAGCTCAATGACAGCTGTAGCCAAAAACATTCAGTACTTC.